These 13 T cell receptor beta chains share one sample of origin, sequenced in a study of response to subunit inactivated influenza vaccine. TCRdb re-analysed the RT-PCR reads in MiXCR, keeping a single row per CDR3 protein. Of hundreds of thousands of distinct CDR3 sequences in the sample, around 8% were seen once. Material: PBMCs from blood, obtained about 23 months after vaccination. These receptor sequences come from a man between 50 and 70 years old who received an inactivated influenza vaccine.

This clonotype has more than one count but fewer than ten. The chain employs TRBV12-3 or TRBV12-4 and TRBJ1-5, with TRBD1 identical over 7 bases. The CDR3 is 14 amino acids. Losses at the gene ends were 6 bases for V and 7 bases for J; bases not matched to a gene: 9. CDR3 loop: CASSNDRVSQPQHF. The DNA for the CDR3 is TGTGCCAGCAGCAACGACAGGGTTTCCCAGCCCCAGCATTTT.

The chain employs TRBV24-1 and TRBJ1-2; 11 bases align to TRBD1. With V trimmed by 3 bases and J by 3 bases, 8 bases remained unmatched. This CDR3 contains 17 residues. The V gene's germline CDR1 is KGHDR and CDR2 SFDVKD. The CDR3 sequence is CATSDEAGQGDDYGYTF. The CDR3 DNA is TGTGCCACCAGTGATGAAGCGGGACAGGGGGATGACTATGGCTACACCTTC.

This clonotype has a handful of counts. This chain uses TRBV20-1 with TRBJ2-2, with D perhaps matching TRBD1 (5 bases). The germline CDR1 and CDR2 sequences are DFQATT and SNEGSKA (reference sequence). With 4 bases removed from V and 6 bases from J, the gap between germline ends came to 12 bases. The CDR3 spans 13 residues. In nucleotides, the CDR3 is TGCAGTGCTACTAAAAGGGGCGCCGGGGAGCTGTTTTTT. It translates to CSATKRGAGELFF.

The chain carries TRBV4-2 and TRBJ2-1, with a possible D match to TRBD2 (5 bases). V lost 4 bases, J lost 5 bases, and 21 bases lay in between. Germline V CDR1 and CDR2: LGHNA, YNFKEQ. The CDR3 spans 17 residues. The CDR3 DNA reads TGTGCCAGCAGCCCTGGACTCGCGCCATTCCTCCACAATGAGCAGTTCTTC. Its translation: CASSPGLAPFLHNEQFF.

This clonotype was observed at least ten times. This chain uses TRBV7-2 with TRBJ1-2, with TRBD1 matching over 8 bases. CDR3 length equals 14 residues. Germline CDR1 is SGHTA and CDR2 is FQGNSA. V trimming: 5 bases; J trimming: 4 bases; junction bases outside the gene matches: 6. The CDR3 bases are TGTGCCAGCAGCCTACAGGGGGGTCTCTATGGCTACACCTTC. Encoded protein: CASSLQGGLYGYTF.

The chain couples TRBV9 to TRBJ1-2; maybe TRBD1 (6 bases). Trimming shortened V by 0 bases and J by 2 bases, and 14 bases separated the two germline ends. The CDR3 consists of 16 residues. CDR1 is SGDLS, CDR2 YYNGEE, per germline. DNA of the CDR3: TGTGCCAGCAGCGTAGACGCCGGGGGCATCAACTATGGCTACACCTTC. Amino acid sequence: CASSVDAGGINYGYTF.

This CDR3 reads CAISEAGSPTYEQYF. The CDR3 DNA reads as TGTGCCATCAGTGAGGCGGGCAGTCCCACCTACGAGCAGTACTTC. The J gene is TRBJ2-7, the V gene TRBV10-3; D may be TRBD2 (5 bases). The V end was cut by 2 bases, the J end by 2 bases, with 13 bases between. The germline CDR1 and CDR2 sequences are ENHRY and SYGVKD. The CDR3 runs to 15 residues.

In its sample, this clonotype was seen a few times. The chain joins TRBV28 to TRBJ2-4; 9 bases agree with TRBD1. With V trimmed by 5 bases and J by 2 bases, 10 bases remained unmatched. Germline V gene lookup returns CDR1 MDHEN and CDR2 SYDVKM. The CDR3 extends over 17 amino acids. For the CDR3, the DNA is TGTGCCAGCAGTACCTTCCGGGACAGGGAAACCAAAAACATTCAGTACTTC. Translated: CASSTFRDRETKNIQYF.

The V gene is TRBV10-3, the J gene TRBJ1-6; D is possibly TRBD1 (5 bases). The CDR3 runs 14 residues. Trimming stripped 8 bases from V and 7 bases from J, with 15 bases between. Germline assignment: CDR1 ENHRY and CDR2 SYGVKD. This CDR3 is CAIAGQTANSPLHF. The CDR3 DNA reads as TGTGCCATCGCGGGGCAGACGGCAAATTCACCCCTCCACTTT.

The J gene is TRBJ1-5, the V gene TRBV19; 8 positions agree with TRBD1. Trimming cost V 7 bases and J 7 bases; bases outside gene matches: 6. The CDR3 has 13 amino acids. Looked up from germline, CDR1 is LNHDA and CDR2 is SQIVND (reference sequence). CDR3 protein: CASKDRARQPQHF. For the CDR3, the DNA is TGTGCCAGTAAGGACAGGGCTAGACAGCCCCAGCATTTT.

This sequence joins TRBV10-3 and TRBJ1-5, with D possibly TRBD1 on 5 matching bases. With 10 bases removed from V and 5 bases from J, the gap between germline ends came to 18 bases. From germline, CDR1 is ENHRY and CDR2 SYGVKD. This CDR3 is built from 14 residues. Written as DNA, the CDR3 is TGTGCCACCTCGACTGGGACGGGCGATCAGCCCCAGCATTTT. It codes for CATSTGTGDQPQHF.

The J gene is TRBJ2-5, the V gene TRBV19; D may be TRBD1 (6 bases). Germline lookup yields CDR1 LNHDA and CDR2 SQIVND (reference sequence). CDR3 length: 14 residues. V was shortened by 1 base and J by 9 bases, with 15 bases between the two germline ends. The CDR3 loop is CASSIVETPGAQYF. Written as DNA, the CDR3 is TGTGCCAGTAGTATAGTGGAGACTCCAGGGGCCCAGTACTTC.

The chain combines TRBV20-1 with TRBJ2-4; D call uncertain. The CDR3 totals 20 residues. Per the germline V gene, CDR1 is DFQATT and CDR2 is SNEGSKA (reference sequence). The ends were cut back, 5 bases at V and 0 bases at J, with 29 bases in the middle. Here the CDR3 DNA reads TGCAGTGCTCGCGAATCGGGCAAAAGAGACATAATCCTAGCCAAAAACATTCAGTACTTC. Its translation: CSARESGKRDIILAKNIQYF.